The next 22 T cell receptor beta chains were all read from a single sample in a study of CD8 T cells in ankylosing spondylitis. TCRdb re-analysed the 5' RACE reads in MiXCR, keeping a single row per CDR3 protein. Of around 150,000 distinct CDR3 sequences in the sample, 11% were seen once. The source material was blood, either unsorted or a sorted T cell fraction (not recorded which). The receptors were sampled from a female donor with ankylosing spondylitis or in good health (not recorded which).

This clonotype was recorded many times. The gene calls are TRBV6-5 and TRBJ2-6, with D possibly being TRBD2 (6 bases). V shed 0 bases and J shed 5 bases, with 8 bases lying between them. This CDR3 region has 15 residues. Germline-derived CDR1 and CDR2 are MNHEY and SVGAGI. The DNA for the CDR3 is TGTGCCAGCAGTTACTCGCGGGATCGGGCCAACGTCCTGACTTTC. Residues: CASSYSRDRANVLTF.

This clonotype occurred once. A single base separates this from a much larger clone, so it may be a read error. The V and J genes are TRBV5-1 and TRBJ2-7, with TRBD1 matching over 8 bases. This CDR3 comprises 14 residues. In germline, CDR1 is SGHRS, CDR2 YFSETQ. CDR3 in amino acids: CVSSFQGAGGEQYF. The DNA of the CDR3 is TGCGTCAGCAGCTTCCAGGGGGCGGGCGGCGAGCAGTACTTC.

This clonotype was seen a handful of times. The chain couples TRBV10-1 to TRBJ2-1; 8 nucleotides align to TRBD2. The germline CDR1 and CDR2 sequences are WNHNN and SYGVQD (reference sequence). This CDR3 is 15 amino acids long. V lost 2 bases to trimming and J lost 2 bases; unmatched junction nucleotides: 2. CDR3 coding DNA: TGCGCCAGCAGTGAGGTAGCGGGACCCTACAATGAGCAGTTCTTC. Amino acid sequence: CASSEVAGPYNEQFF.

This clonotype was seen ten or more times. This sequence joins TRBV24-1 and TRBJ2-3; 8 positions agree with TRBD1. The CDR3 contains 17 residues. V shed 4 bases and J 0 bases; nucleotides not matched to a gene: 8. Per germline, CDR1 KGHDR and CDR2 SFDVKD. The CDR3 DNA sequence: TGTGCCACCAGTGACCAAGGACAGGGAGAGAGCACAGATACGCAGTATTTT. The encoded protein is CATSDQGQGESTDTQYF.

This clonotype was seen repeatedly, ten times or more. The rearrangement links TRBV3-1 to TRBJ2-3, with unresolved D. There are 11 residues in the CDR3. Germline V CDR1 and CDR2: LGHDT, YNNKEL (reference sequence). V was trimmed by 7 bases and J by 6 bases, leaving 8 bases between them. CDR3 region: CASTSDDTQYF. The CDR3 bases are TGTGCCAGCACCTCTGATGATACGCAGTATTTT.

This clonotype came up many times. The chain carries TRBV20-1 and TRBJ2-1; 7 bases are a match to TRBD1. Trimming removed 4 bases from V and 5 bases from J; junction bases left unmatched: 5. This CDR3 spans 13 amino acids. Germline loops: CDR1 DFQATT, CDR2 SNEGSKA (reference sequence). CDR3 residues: CSATGQDNNEQFF. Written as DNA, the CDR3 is TGCAGTGCTACCGGACAGGATAACAATGAGCAGTTCTTC.

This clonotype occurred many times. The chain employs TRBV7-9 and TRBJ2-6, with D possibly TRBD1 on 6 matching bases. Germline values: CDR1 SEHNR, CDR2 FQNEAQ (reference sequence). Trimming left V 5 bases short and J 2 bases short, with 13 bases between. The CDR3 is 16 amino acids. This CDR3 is CASSPLRDTGANVLTF. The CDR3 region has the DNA TGTGCCAGCAGCCCTCTCCGGGACACTGGGGCCAACGTCCTGACTTTC.

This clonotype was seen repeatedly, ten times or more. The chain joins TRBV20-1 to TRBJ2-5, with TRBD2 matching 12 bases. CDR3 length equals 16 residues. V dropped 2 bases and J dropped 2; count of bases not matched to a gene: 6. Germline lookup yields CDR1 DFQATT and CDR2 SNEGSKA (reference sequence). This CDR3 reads CSARLGLAGLQETQYF. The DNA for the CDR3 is TGCAGTGCTAGATTGGGACTAGCGGGTTTACAAGAGACCCAGTACTTC.

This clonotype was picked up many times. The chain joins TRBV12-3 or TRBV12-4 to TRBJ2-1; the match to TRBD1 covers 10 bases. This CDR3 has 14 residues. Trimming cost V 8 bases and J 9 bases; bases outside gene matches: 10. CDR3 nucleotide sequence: TGTGCCAGCTCGCCCGGGACAGGGGAGGGTGAGCAGTTCTTC. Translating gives CASSPGTGEGEQFF.

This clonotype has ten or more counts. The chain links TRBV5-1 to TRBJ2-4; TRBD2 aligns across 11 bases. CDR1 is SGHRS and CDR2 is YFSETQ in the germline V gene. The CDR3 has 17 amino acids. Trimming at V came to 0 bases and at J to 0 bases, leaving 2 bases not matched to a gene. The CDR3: CASSLGGLAVAKNIQYF. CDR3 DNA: TGCGCCAGCAGCTTGGGGGGACTAGCGGTAGCCAAAAACATTCAGTACTTC. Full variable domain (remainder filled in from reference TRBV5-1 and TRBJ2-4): KAGVTQTPRYLIKTRGQQVTLSCSPISGHRSVSWYQQTPGQGLQFLFEYFSETQRNKGNFPGRFSGRQFSNSRSEMNVSTLELGDSALYLCASSLGGLAVAKNIQYFGAGTRLSVL.

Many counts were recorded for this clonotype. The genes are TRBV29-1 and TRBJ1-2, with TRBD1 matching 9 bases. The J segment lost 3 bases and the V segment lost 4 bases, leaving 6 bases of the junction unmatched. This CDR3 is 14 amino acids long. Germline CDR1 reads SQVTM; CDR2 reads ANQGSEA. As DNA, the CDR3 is TGCAGCGTTGTAACCTGGACAGGGGACTATGGCTACACCTTC. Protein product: CSVVTWTGDYGYTF.

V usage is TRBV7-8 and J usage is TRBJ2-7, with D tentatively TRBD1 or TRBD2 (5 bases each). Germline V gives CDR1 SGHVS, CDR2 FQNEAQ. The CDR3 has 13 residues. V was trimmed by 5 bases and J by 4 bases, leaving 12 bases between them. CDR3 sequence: CASSGRDRYEQYF. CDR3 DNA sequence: TGTGCCAGCAGCGGCAGGGACCGGTACGAGCAGTACTTC.

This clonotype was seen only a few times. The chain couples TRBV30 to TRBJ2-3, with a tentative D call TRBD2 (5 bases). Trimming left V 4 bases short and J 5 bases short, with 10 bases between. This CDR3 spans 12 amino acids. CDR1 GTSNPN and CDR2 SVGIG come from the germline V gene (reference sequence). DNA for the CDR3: TGTGCCTGGATAAAGGGAGAAGATACGCAGTATTTT. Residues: CAWIKGEDTQYF.

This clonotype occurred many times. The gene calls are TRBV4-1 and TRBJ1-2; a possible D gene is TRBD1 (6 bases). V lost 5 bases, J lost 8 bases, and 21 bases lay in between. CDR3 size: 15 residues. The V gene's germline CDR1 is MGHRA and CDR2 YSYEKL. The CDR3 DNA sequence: TGCGCCAGCAGCACACCTCGGCGGGGGCCGGGGGGCTACACCTTC. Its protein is CASSTPRRGPGGYTF.

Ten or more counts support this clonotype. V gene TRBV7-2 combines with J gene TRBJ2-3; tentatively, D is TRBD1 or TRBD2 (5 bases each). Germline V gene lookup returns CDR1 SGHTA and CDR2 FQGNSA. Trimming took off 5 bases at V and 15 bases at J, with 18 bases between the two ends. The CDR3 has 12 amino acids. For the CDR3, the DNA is TGTGCCAGCAGCACCTCCGGGACGAAAATTTATTTT. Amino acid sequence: CASSTSGTKIYF.

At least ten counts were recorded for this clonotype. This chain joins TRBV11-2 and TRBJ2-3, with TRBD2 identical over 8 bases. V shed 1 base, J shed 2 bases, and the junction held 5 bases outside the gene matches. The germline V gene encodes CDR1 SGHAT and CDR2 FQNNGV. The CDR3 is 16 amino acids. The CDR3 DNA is TGTGCCAGCAGCTTAGGAGCGGGGGCCCACACAGATACGCAGTATTTT. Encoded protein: CASSLGAGAHTDTQYF.

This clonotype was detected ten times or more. CDR3 nucleotide sequence: TGTGCCACCAGCAGAGATGGGGCAGGCCGTTCCAATGAGCAGTTCTTC. Its translation: CATSRDGAGRSNEQFF. The chain uses TRBV15 and TRBJ2-1, with D perhaps matching TRBD1 (5 bases). CDR3 length equals 16 residues. The germline gives CDR1 LNHNV, CDR2 YYDKDF (reference sequence). Trimming stripped 0 bases from V and 6 bases from J, with 15 bases between.

The CDR3 sequence: CASSGGTSLVETQYF. CDR3 DNA sequence: TGTGCCAGCAGCGGCGGGACTAGCCTTGTTGAGACCCAGTACTTC. The chain uses TRBV11-2 and TRBJ2-5; 9 positions agree with TRBD2. The CDR3 totals 15 residues. Germline V gene lookup returns CDR1 SGHAT and CDR2 FQNNGV. V dropped 5 bases and J dropped 5; count of bases not matched to a gene: 9.

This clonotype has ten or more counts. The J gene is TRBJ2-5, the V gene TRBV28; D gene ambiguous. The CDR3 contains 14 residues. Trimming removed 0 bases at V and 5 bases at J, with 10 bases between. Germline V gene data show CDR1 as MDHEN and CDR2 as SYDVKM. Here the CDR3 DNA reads TGTGCCAGCAGTTTATGGGGCCAACGGGAGACCCAGTACTTC. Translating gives CASSLWGQRETQYF. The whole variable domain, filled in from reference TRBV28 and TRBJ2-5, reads DVKVTQSSRYLVKRTGEKVFLECVQDMDHENMFWYRQDPGLGLRLIYFSYDVKMKEKGDIPEGYSVSREKKERFSLILESASTNQTSMYLCASSLWGQRETQYFGPGTRLLVL.

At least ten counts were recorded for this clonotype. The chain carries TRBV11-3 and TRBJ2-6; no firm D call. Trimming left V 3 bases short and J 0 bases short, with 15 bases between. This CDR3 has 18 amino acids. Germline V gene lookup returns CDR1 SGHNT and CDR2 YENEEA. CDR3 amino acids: CASSFDPGSRSGANVLTF. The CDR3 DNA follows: TGTGCCAGCAGCTTTGACCCCGGGTCGCGCTCTGGGGCCAACGTCCTGACTTTC. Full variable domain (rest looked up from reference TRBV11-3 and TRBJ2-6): EAGVVQSPRYKIIEKKQPVAFWCNPISGHNTLYWYLQNLGQGPELLIRYENEEAVDDSQLPKDRFSAERLKGVDSTLKIQPAELGDSAVYLCASSFDPGSRSGANVLTFGAGSRLTVL.

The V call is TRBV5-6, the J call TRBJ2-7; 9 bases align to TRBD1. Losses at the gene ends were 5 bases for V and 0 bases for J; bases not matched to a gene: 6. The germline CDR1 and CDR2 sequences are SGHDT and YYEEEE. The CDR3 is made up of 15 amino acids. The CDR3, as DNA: TGTGCCAGCAGTCAAGACAGGGGGGACTCCTACGAGCAGTACTTC. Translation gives CASSQDRGDSYEQYF.

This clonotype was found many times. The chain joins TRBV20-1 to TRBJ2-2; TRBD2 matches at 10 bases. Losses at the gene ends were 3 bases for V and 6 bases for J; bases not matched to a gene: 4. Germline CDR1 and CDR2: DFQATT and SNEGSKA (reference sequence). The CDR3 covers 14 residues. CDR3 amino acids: CSASERGGSGELFF. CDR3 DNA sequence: TGCAGTGCTAGTGAGCGGGGGGGCTCCGGGGAGCTGTTTTTT.